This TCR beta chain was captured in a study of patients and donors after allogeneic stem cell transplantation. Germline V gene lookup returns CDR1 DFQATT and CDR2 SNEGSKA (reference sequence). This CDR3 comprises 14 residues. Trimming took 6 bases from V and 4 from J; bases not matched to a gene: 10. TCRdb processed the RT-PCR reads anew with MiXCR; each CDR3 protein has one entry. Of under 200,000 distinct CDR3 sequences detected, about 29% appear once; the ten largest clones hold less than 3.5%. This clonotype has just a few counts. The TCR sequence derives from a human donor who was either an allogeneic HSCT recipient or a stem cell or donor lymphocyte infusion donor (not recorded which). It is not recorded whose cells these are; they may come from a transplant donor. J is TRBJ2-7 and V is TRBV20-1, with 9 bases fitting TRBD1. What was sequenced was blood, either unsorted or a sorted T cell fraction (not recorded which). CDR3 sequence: CSAHTGTGSYEQYF. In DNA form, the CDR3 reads TGCAGTGCACACACCGGGACAGGGTCGTACGAGCAGTACTTC.